This T cell receptor (beta chain) was sequenced in a study of cytomegalovirus exposure and HLA in healthy donors. Across the study: Later, an analysis reported that the 130 or so validation repertoires had used the same platform as the approximately 600 first-cohort repertoires.

The table came from immunoSEQ multiplex PCR; TCRdb's copy has only in-frame clones and leaves some out. The data show 140,000 to 150,000 clones, roughly 93% seen once. Remarks on this clone: Its antigen is undetermined.

Study-level results: Rare TCR sequences predominated, though certain public TCRs were found in many donors. Later, an analysis found that TCR clusters from the first cohort tended to co-occur in the 90 to 150 validation repertoires.

The CDR3 is made up of 10 amino acids. From germline, CDR1 is MDHEN and CDR2 SYDVKM. V lost 6 bases, J lost 9 bases, and 6 bases lay in between. The study drew the donors from its 120-subject validation cohort, separate from the roughly 700-subject first cohort. The sample was PBMCs. The receptor comes from a man in his late teens or twenties in good health and CMV-seropositive. This chain links TRBV28 with TRBJ1-5; D remains ambiguous. The CDR3, as DNA: TGTGCCAGCAGCTCCCCGCCCCAGCATTTT. Translated: CASSSPPQHF.